The 24 T cell receptor beta chains given below trace back to one sample, sequenced in a study of CXCR3-negative and CXCR3-positive naive CD8 T cells. The study, taken as a whole, reports: Comparison of naive cells showed more hydrophobic TRB CDR3s in CXCR3-positive than in CXCR3-negative naive cells.

What these receptors recognize is not known. UMI-labeled 5' RACE yielded the TRB cDNA libraries. One entry per CDR3 protein, without DNA, is what TCRdb gives after re-calling the 5' RACE reads. This sample contains about 140,000 distinct CDR3 sequences. What was sequenced was naive CXCR3+ CD8+ T cells from blood. The subset here: CD45RO-CCR7+CD27+CD95- naive CD8+ T cells expressing CXCR3 (TNR3+). The receptors were sampled from a human donor in good health. Some clones in this sample may be carry-over from other donors' samples.

The V gene is TRBV7-3, the J gene TRBJ1-1; TCRdb names TRBD1, which stays unverified in the absence of DNA. Per germline, CDR1 SGHTA and CDR2 FQGTGA. This CDR3 spans 14 amino acids. The CDR3 sequence: CASSLLDRTTEAFF.

V is TRBV15 and J is TRBJ2-2; the D call from TCRdb, TRBD1, cannot be confirmed without DNA. The germline V gene encodes CDR1 LNHNV and CDR2 YYDKDF (reference sequence). The CDR3 is made up of 14 amino acids. The CDR3 region is CATSFSGGTGELFF.

The J gene is TRBJ2-7, the V gene TRBV14; TCRdb outputs TRBD2, but without DNA this stays unchecked. Germline V gene sequence: CDR1 SGHDN, CDR2 FVKESK. The CDR3 totals 16 residues. The CDR3 sequence is CASSQAFGPTPYEQYF.

The chain carries TRBV12-3 or TRBV12-4 and TRBJ1-5. The length of the CDR3 is 12 residues. The CDR3: CASSPGHQPQHF.

V and J are TRBV29-1 and TRBJ2-1; no DNA is available, so the TRBD2 call from TCRdb remains unchecked. Germline lookup yields CDR1 SQVTM and CDR2 ANQGSEA. The CDR3 is 13 residues long. The CDR3 loop reads CSVGSASANEQFF.

This chain uses TRBV5-1 with TRBJ2-3; the D call from TCRdb, TRBD1, cannot be confirmed without DNA. The CDR3 length is 15 residues. Germline CDR1 reads SGHRS; CDR2 reads YFSETQ. The CDR3 loop is CASSPWTVSTDTQYF.

V and J are TRBV7-9 and TRBJ1-2; the D call of TRBD1 rests on TCRdb alone, since no DNA is present to check it. Germline CDR1 SEHNR, CDR2 FQNEAQ (reference sequence). The CDR3 sequence is 15 residues long. The CDR3 here is CASSLATGTDYGYTF.

The CDR3 loop reads CASSFQGATVYGYTF. V is TRBV11-2 and J is TRBJ1-2; TCRdb lists TRBD1, though no DNA is available to test this call. Looked up from germline, CDR1 is SGHAT and CDR2 is FQNNGV. This CDR3 spans 15 amino acids. The complete variable domain, with remaining parts taken from reference TRBV11-2 and TRBJ1-2, reads EAGVAQSPRYKIIEKRQSVAFWCNPISGHATLYWYQQILGQGPKLLIQFQNNGVVDDSQLPKDRFSAERLKGVDSTLKIQPAKLEDSAVYLCASSFQGATVYGYTFGSGTRLTVV.

The chain combines TRBV4-3 with TRBJ2-2; TCRdb lists TRBD1, though no DNA is available to test this call. There are 19 residues in the CDR3. Germline V gene lookup returns CDR1 LGHNA and CDR2 YSLEER. This CDR3 reads CASSQDRVLGQANTGELFF.

The chain combines TRBV6-2 or TRBV6-3 with TRBJ2-1; absent DNA, TCRdb's TRBD2 call cannot be checked. CDR3 length: 17 residues. CDR1 is MNHEY and CDR2 is SVGEGT in the germline V gene. The CDR3 protein is CASSFYRGGSSYNEQFF.

The chain couples TRBV12-3 or TRBV12-4 to TRBJ2-1. The CDR3 extends over 12 amino acids. CDR3 residues: CASSLKVDEQFF.

This chain connects TRBV6-5 to TRBJ2-2. Germline loops: CDR1 MNHEY, CDR2 SVGAGI. CDR3 length equals 17 residues. This chain's CDR3 is CASSYSVYGLNTGELFF.

This chain joins TRBV7-8 and TRBJ2-7. Germline values: CDR1 SGHVS, CDR2 FQNEAQ. The CDR3 is 14 residues long. CDR3 sequence reads: CASSLYGTSYEQYF.

The chain joins TRBV13 to TRBJ2-7; TCRdb returns TRBD1, unconfirmable since there is no DNA. Germline-derived CDR1 and CDR2 are PRHDT and FYEKMQ (reference sequence). The CDR3 covers 15 residues. This CDR3 reads CASSRTGIIPYEQYF.

The chain links TRBV19 to TRBJ1-5. This CDR3 is 13 amino acids long. CDR1 and CDR2 from the germline V gene are LNHDA and SQIVND (reference sequence). The CDR3 is CASCDGQESAQHF.

V gene TRBV5-1 combines with J gene TRBJ1-1; without DNA, the TCRdb call of TRBD1 cannot be checked. The germline CDR1 and CDR2 sequences are SGHRS and YFSETQ. The CDR3 is 13 residues long. Here the CDR3 reads CASSTGQALEAFF.

The rearrangement uses TRBV7-9 and TRBJ2-7; TCRdb returns TRBD1, unconfirmable since there is no DNA. This CDR3 is 15 amino acids long. Germline V CDR1 and CDR2: SEHNR, FQNEAQ (reference sequence). The CDR3 loop reads CASSSPGPGGYEQYF.

This rearrangement joins TRBV29-1 to TRBJ2-2; the TCRdb call, TRBD1, lacks DNA for checking. CDR3 length: 14 amino acids. The germline V gene has CDR1 SQVTM and CDR2 ANQGSEA. This CDR3 reads CSVTGIDNAGELFF.

The chain carries TRBV7-6 and TRBJ1-2; TCRdb reports TRBD1, a call that lacks DNA to check it against. This CDR3 spans 15 amino acids. Germline V gene sequence: CDR1 SGHVS, CDR2 FNYEAQ. CDR3: CASSSRQGANYGYTF.

The genes are TRBV20-1 and TRBJ1-2; TCRdb designates TRBD1, a call that cannot be tested without DNA. The CDR3 runs 14 residues. CDR1 DFQATT and CDR2 SNEGSKA come from the germline V gene (reference sequence). CDR3 sequence: CSARLGTRTYGYTF.

V gene TRBV28 combines with J gene TRBJ2-2. The CDR3 has 15 residues. Per germline, CDR1 MDHEN and CDR2 SYDVKM. Here the CDR3 reads CASSLKVRNTGELFF.

This chain joins TRBV27 and TRBJ2-5; TCRdb names TRBD1, which stays unverified in the absence of DNA. The CDR3 length is 14 residues. Looked up from germline, CDR1 is MNHEY and CDR2 is SMNVEV (reference sequence). CDR3 residues: CASSPLDNRETQYF.

The rearrangement uses TRBV27 and TRBJ2-1; with no DNA, the TCRdb D assignment of TRBD2 cannot be verified. This CDR3 comprises 14 residues. The germline CDR1 and CDR2 sequences are MNHEY and SMNVEV (reference sequence). The CDR3 spells CASSLGLAGHEQFF.

The chain couples TRBV24-1 to TRBJ2-7; there is no DNA to check the TCRdb D call of TRBD1. The CDR3 is made up of 15 amino acids. CDR1 and CDR2 (germline): KGHDR, SFDVKD. CDR3 loop: CATSPRTGGAYEQYF.